Described below is a single T cell receptor (beta chain) sequence and its context. Its antigen remains unknown. Pooling covered second doses at about 4 or about 12 weeks. This table comes from immunoSEQ multiplex PCR, and its TCRdb copy is limited to in-frame clones, with some not included. This sample has around 78,000 clones; less than 95% occur once, and the top ten carry around 3.4%. The sample belongs to a study of T cell responses to AZD1222 COVID-19 vaccine. Whole-study findings and limits: At baseline, just 5 or 6 AZD1222 recipients tested seropositive. White British donors predominated, females outnumbered males, and clonal diversity was possibly underestimated.

This CDR3 is 14 amino acids long. Germline CDR1 reads SNHLY; CDR2 reads FYNNEI. The sequenced sample was peripheral blood, obtained 28 days after the second AZD1222 dose. The rearrangement links TRBV2 to TRBJ2-3; the match to TRBD2 covers 10 bases. This receptor was obtained from an adult who received the AZD1222 COVID-19 vaccine. CDR3 protein: CEPKEREGADTQYF. The CDR3 DNA is TGTGAGCCCAAGGAGCGGGAGGGCGCGGATACGCAGTATTTT.